This TCR beta chain emerged from a study of OX40 agonist ivuxolimab in advanced cancers. Study-level background: While on treatment, patients had intravenous ivuxolimab at 0.01 to 10 mg/kg every 2 weeks.

It was autoimmune disease history or systemic immunosuppression that excluded patients. With baseline, cycle 4 day 1, and cycle 7 day 1 as timepoints, blood was sampled. Per the germline V gene, CDR1 is MGHDK and CDR2 is SYGVNS. After removal of 1 base from V and 7 bases from J, the junction contained 14 bases not matched to a gene. The CDR3 runs to 18 residues. The repertoire was sequenced with immunoSEQ multiplex PCR; TCRdb's copy has only in-frame clones and lacks some. The table records tens of thousands of clones, 94% of them present only once. This TCR was sampled from an adult with an advanced solid tumor such as melanoma, head and neck, liver or kidney cancer. The sample was CD4+ or CD8+ T cells sorted from blood, taken in a trial of the OX40 agonist ivuxolimab. The genes are TRBV25-1 and TRBJ2-1; 9 bases align to TRBD2. CDR3 sequence reads: CASSESPAGGPFSNEQFF. The CDR3 bases are TGTGCCAGCAGTGAATCTCCGGCGGGAGGGCCATTTTCAAATGAGCAGTTCTTC.